This T cell receptor (beta chain) emerged from a study of spatial heterogeneity in lung cancer. The study, taken as a whole, reports: Estimated coverage of tumor T cells was around 6.9% for alpha and 12% to 15% for beta chains. Counts of expanded alpha and beta TCRs within tumors tracked the tumor nonsynonymous mutation count.

This clonotype showed up many times. What it binds is not known. Indicated time point: sample taken at primary tumor resection. TCRdb re-analysed the 5' RACE reads in MiXCR, keeping a single row per CDR3 protein. The repertoire includes about 10,000 distinct CDR3 sequences, 6% to 6.5% of them detected once, and 6.5% to 7.5% sits in the top ten. The sequence derives from a female donor with early-stage non-small cell lung cancer. Material: lung tumor tissue, obtained at surgery.

The CDR3 spells CASSRGQAYNEQFF. The CDR3 coding sequence is TGTGCCAGCAGTCGGGGACAGGCCTACAATGAGCAGTTCTTC. The rearrangement uses TRBV28 and TRBJ2-1; 8 bases line up with TRBD1. J lost 2 bases, V lost 5 bases, and 2 bases had no gene match. This CDR3 has 14 residues. The V gene's germline CDR1 is MDHEN and CDR2 SYDVKM. Looking up the rest from reference TRBV28 and TRBJ2-1 gives the full variable domain: DVKVTQSSRYLVKRTGEKVFLECVQDMDHENMFWYRQDPGLGLRLIYFSYDVKMKEKGDIPEGYSVSREKKERFSLILESASTNQTSMYLCASSRGQAYNEQFFGPGTRLTVL.